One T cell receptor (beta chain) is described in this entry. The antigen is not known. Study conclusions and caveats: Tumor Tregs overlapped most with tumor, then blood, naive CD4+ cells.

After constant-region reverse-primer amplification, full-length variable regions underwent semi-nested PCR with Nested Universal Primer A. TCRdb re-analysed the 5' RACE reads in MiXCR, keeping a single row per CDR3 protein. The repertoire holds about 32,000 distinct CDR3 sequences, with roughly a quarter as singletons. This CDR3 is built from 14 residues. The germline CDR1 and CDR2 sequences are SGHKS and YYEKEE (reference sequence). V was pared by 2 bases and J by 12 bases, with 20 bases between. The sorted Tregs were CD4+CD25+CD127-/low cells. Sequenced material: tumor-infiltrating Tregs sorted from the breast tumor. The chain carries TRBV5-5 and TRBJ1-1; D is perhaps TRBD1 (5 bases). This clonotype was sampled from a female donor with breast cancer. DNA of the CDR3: TGTGCCAGCAGCTTCGGGTCTGAGGGGAGGAAACCTTTCTTT. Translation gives CASSFGSEGRKPFF.